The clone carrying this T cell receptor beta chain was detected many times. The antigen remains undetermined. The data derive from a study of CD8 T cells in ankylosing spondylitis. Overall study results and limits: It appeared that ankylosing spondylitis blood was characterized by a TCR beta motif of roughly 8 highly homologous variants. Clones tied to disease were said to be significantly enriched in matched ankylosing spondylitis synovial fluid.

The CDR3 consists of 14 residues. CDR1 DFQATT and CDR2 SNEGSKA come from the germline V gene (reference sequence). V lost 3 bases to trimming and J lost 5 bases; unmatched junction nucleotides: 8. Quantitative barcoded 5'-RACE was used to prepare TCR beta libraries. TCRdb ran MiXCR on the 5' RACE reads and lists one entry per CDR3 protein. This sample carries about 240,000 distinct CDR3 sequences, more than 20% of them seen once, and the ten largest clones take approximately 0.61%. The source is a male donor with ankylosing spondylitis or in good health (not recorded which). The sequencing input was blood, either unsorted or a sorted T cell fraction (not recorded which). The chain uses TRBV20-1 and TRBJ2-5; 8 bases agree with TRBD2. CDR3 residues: CSARGLGGLETQYF. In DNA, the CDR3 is TGCAGTGCTAGGGGACTAGGTGGACTGGAGACCCAGTACTTC.